A single sample gave rise to the 4 T cell receptor beta chains below, sequenced in a study of T cell responses to AZD1222 COVID-19 vaccine. This table comes from immunoSEQ multiplex PCR, and its TCRdb copy is limited to in-frame clones, with some not included. The repertoire consists of under 60,000 clones, with over 75% occurring once and the leading ten covering roughly 5%. The source was peripheral blood, collected 28 days after the second AZD1222 dose. The receptors derive from an adult who received the AZD1222 COVID-19 vaccine.

The gene calls are TRBV28 and TRBJ1-4; D remains unclear. CDR3 length: 13 residues. V was pared by 3 bases and J by 10 bases, with 12 bases between. Per germline, CDR1 MDHEN and CDR2 SYDVKM. The CDR3 DNA reads as TGTGCCAGCAGTTTCGGCCCGGCGGCAAAACTGTTTTTT. Protein product: CASSFGPAAKLFF.

The rearrangement links TRBV10-1 to TRBJ2-1; D unresolved. The germline CDR1 and CDR2 sequences are WNHNN and SYGVQD (reference sequence). The V end lost 4 bases, the J end lost 3 bases, and 7 bases lay between the germline ends. This CDR3 region has 13 residues. The CDR3 protein is CASSAHLYNEQFF. CDR3 DNA: TGCGCCAGCAGTGCACATCTCTACAATGAGCAGTTCTTC.

The chain combines TRBV15 with TRBJ1-1; no firm D call. This CDR3 has 13 amino acids. The germline V gene has CDR1 LNHNV and CDR2 YYDKDF (reference sequence). The V and J ends lost 0 bases and 6 bases respectively, with 8 bases between them. CDR3 amino acids: CATSRDEGAEAFF. The CDR3 region has the DNA TGTGCCACCAGCAGAGATGAGGGCGCTGAAGCTTTCTTT.

This chain connects TRBV29-1 to TRBJ2-7; D unclear. CDR3 length: 13 residues. CDR1 is SQVTM and CDR2 is ANQGSEA in the germline V gene. V was trimmed by 5 bases and J by 0 bases, leaving 11 bases between them. As DNA, the CDR3 is TGCAGCGTTTCGGGCAGAAGCTCCTACGAGCAGTACTTC. Its protein product is CSVSGRSSYEQYF.